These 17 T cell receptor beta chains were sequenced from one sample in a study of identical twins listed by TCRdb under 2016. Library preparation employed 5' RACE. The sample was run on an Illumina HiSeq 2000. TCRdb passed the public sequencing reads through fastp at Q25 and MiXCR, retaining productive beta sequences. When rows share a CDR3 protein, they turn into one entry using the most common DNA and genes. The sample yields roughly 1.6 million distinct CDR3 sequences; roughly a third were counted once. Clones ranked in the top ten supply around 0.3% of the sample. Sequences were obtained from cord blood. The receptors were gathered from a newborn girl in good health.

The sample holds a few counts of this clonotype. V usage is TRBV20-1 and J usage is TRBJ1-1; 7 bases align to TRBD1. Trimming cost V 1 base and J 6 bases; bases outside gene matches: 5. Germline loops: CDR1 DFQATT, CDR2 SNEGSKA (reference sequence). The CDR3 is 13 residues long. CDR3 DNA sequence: TGCAGTGCTAGAGTTCCTCAGGGGGCTGAAGCTTTCTTT. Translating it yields CSARVPQGAEAFF.

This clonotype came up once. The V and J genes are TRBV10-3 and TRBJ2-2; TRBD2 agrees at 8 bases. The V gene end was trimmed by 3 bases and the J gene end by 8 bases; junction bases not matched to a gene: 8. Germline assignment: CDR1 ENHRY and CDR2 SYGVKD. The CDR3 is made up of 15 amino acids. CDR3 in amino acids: CAISETSGSMGELFF. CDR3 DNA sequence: TGTGCCATCAGTGAAACTAGCGGATCGATGGGGGAGCTGTTTTTT.

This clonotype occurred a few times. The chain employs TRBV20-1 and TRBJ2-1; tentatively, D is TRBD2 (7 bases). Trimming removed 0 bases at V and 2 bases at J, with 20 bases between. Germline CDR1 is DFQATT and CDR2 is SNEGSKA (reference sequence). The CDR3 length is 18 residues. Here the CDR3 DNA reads TGCAGTGCTAGAGATGTGAACTCGGGGGGCATCGCCTACAATGAGCAGTTCTTC. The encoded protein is CSARDVNSGGIAYNEQFF.

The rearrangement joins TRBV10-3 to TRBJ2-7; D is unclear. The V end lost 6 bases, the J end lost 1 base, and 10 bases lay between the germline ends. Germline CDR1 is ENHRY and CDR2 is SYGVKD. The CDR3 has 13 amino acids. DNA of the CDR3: TGTGCCATCAGACCCCTAGGGTCCTACGAGCAGTACTTC. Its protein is CAIRPLGSYEQYF.

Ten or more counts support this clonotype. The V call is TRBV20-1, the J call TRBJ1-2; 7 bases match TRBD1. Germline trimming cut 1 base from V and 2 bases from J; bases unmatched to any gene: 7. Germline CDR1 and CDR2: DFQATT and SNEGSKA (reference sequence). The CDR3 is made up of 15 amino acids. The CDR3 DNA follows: TGCAGTGCTAGAGCCCAAACGACAGGGAACTATGGCTACACCTTC. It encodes CSARAQTTGNYGYTF.

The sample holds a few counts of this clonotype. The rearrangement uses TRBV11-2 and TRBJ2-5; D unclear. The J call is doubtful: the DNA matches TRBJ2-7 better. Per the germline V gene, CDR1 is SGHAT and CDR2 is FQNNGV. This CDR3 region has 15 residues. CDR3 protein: CASSLAPGLTYEQYF. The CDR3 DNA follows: TGTGCCAGCAGCTTAGCCCCCGGGTTGACGTACGAGCAGTACTTC.

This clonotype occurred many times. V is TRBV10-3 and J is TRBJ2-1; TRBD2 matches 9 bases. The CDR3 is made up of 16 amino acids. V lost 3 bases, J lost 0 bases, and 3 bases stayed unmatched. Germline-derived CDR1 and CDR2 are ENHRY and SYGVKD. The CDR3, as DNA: TGTGCCATCAGTGACTTTAGCGGGAGCTCCTACAATGAGCAGTTCTTC. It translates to CAISDFSGSSYNEQFF.

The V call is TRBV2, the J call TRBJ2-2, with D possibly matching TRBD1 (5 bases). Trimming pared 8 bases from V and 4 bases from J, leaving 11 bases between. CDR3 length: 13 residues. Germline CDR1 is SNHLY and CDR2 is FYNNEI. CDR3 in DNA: TGTGCCAGCGTTTGGACATTCACCGGGGAGCTGTTTTTT. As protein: CASVWTFTGELFF. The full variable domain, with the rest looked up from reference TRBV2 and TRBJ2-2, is EPEVTQTPSHQVTQMGQEVILRCVPISNHLYFYWYRQILGQKVEFLVSFYNNEISEKSEIFDDQFSVERPDGSNFTLKIRSTKLEDSAMYFCASVWTFTGELFFGEGSRLTVL.

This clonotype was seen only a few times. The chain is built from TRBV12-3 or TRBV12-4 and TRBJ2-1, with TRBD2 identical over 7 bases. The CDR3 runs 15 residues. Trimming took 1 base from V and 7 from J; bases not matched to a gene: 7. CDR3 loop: CASSLERGRVNEQFF. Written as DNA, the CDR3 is TGTGCCAGCAGTTTAGAACGGGGGAGGGTGAATGAGCAGTTCTTC.

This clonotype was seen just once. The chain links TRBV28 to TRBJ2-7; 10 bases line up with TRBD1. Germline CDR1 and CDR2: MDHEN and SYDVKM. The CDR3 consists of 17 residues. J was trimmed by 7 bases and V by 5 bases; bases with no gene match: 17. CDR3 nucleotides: TGTGCCAGCAGTCCTTGGGACAGGGGACCCTCCTACAATGAGCAGTACTTC. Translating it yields CASSPWDRGPSYNEQYF.

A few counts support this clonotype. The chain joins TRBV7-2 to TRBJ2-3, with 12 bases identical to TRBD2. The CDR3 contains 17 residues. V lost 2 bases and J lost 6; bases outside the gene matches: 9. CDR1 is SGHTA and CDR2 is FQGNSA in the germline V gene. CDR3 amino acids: CASSLRLAGGQRDTQYF. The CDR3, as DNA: TGTGCCAGCAGCTTAAGGCTAGCGGGGGGGCAGAGGGATACGCAGTATTTT.

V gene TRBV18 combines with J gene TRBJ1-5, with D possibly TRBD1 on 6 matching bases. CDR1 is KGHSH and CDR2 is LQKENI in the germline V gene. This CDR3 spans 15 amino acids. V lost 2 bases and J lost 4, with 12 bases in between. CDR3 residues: CASSPVSDRNQPQHF. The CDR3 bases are TGTGCCAGCTCACCAGTATCGGACAGAAATCAGCCCCAGCATTTT. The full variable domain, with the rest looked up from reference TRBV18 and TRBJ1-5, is NAGVMQNPRHLVRRRGQEARLRCSPMKGHSHVYWYRQLPEEGLKFMVYLQKENIIDESGMPKERFSAEFPKEGPSILRIQQVVRGDSAAYFCASSPVSDRNQPQHFGDGTRLSIL.

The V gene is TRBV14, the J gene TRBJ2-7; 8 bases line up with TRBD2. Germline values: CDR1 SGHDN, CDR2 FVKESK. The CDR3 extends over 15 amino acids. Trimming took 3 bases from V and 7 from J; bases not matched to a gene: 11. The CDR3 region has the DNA TGTGCCAGCAGCCAGTCCGGGGGGGCCTACAATGAGCAGTACTTC. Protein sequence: CASSQSGGAYNEQYF.

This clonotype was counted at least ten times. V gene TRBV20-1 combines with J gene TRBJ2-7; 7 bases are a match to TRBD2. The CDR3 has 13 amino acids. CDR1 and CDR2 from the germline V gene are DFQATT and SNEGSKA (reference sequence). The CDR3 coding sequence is TGCACTACACTAGCGCCGAGCTCCTACGAGCAGTACTTC. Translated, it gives CTTLAPSSYEQYF.

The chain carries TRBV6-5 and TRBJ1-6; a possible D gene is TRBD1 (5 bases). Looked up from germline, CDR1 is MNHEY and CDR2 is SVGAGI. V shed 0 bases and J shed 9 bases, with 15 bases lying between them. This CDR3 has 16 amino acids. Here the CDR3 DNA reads TGTGCCAGCAGTTACTCGATGGGGGGGAATGGTTCACCCCTCCACTTT. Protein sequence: CASSYSMGGNGSPLHF.

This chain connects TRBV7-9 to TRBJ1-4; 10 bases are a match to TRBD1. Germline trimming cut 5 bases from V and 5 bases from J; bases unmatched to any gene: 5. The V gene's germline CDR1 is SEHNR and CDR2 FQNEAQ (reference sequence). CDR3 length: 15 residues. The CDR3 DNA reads TGTGCCAGCAGCCCGACAGGGGGCCGGAATGAAAAACTGTTTTTT. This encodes CASSPTGGRNEKLFF.

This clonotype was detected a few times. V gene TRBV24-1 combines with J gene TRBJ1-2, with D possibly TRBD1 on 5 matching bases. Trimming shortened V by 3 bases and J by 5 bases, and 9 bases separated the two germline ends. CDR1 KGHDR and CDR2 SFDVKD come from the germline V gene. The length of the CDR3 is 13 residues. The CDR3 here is CATSDAGLYGYTF. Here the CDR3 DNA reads TGTGCCACCAGTGATGCAGGGCTTTATGGCTACACCTTC.